The 14 T cell receptor beta chains presented below share a single source sample, sequenced in a study of blood T cells in healthy people across ages. For the second PCR, which ran for roughly 6 to 12 cycles, a sample-barcoded 5' primer and a J-beta primer mix were used. TCRdb reprocessed the 5' RACE reads via MiXCR and lists one record per CDR3 protein. Of 1.5 million to 2 million distinct CDR3 sequences detected, about 31% appear once; the ten largest clones hold about 11%. Specimen: blood. These receptors originate from a woman aged 25 to 39 in good health.

Only a few counts were recorded for this clonotype. V is TRBV7-6 and J is TRBJ1-2, with D possibly being TRBD1 (5 bases). The CDR3 is made up of 15 amino acids. The V end was cut by 2 bases, the J end by 6 bases, with 16 bases between. Germline V gives CDR1 SGHVS, CDR2 FNYEAQ. In DNA, the CDR3 is TGTGCCAGCAGCTTATATCCCGAGGACACTAATGGCTACACCTTC. Translated, it gives CASSLYPEDTNGYTF.

The rearrangement links TRBV18 to TRBJ1-6; 7 nucleotides line up with TRBD1. CDR3 size: 15 residues. Germline lookup yields CDR1 KGHSH and CDR2 LQKENI. With V trimmed by 5 bases and J by 8 bases, 9 bases remained unmatched. CDR3 in amino acids: CASSSTRGTDSPLHF. The CDR3 DNA reads TGTGCCAGCTCATCGACCAGGGGGACGGATTCACCCCTCCACTTT.

Many counts were recorded for this clonotype. The chain has TRBV20-1 and TRBJ2-7; D is tentatively TRBD1 or TRBD2 (5 bases each). The CDR3 loop spans 15 amino acids. Trimming shortened V by 6 bases and J by 1 base, and 19 bases separated the two germline ends. Germline V CDR1 and CDR2: DFQATT, SNEGSKA (reference sequence). The DNA of the CDR3 is TGCAGTGCACCAAACCGGGACCTAACTTCCTACGAGCAGTACTTC. Translation: CSAPNRDLTSYEQYF.

This rearrangement joins TRBV7-2 to TRBJ1-1; 11 bases are a match to TRBD1. V was pared by 0 bases and J by 4 bases, with 1 base of the junction left unmatched. Germline-derived CDR1 and CDR2 are SGHTA and FQGNSA. This CDR3 region has 15 residues. CDR3 bases: TGTGCCAGCAGCTTAGCCGGGACAGGGGGCACTGAAGCTTTCTTT. It yields the protein CASSLAGTGGTEAFF.

In this sample, this clonotype turned up a few times. The rearrangement uses TRBV6-5 and TRBJ2-5; D gene unclear. The V and J ends lost 6 bases and 1 base respectively, with 15 bases between them. The CDR3 sequence is 15 residues long. Per germline, CDR1 MNHEY and CDR2 SVGAGI. The CDR3 is CASSPRTARQETQYF. DNA for the CDR3: TGTGCCAGCAGCCCACGGACGGCACGCCAAGAGACCCAGTACTTC.

This sequence joins TRBV6-2 or TRBV6-3 and TRBJ2-7; 10 nucleotides agree with TRBD1. V shed 7 bases and J 4 bases; nucleotides not matched to a gene: 10. CDR3 length: 15 amino acids. The germline V gene has CDR1 MNHEY and CDR2 SVGEGT. CDR3 region: CASTEGQGIRYEQYF. The CDR3 bases are TGTGCCAGCACCGAGGGACAGGGGATAAGGTACGAGCAGTACTTC.

Regarding this clonotype: Germline and junction disagree at one end, which may indicate a read error. The V and J genes are TRBV4-1 and TRBJ2-1; no clear D. Germline CDR1 MGHRA, CDR2 YSYEKL. The CDR3 is made up of 13 amino acids. The CDR3 sequence is CASGQVSYREQFF. The CDR3 region has the DNA TGCGCCAGCGGCCAAGTATCGTATCGTGAGCAGTTCTTC.

This clonotype came up a few times. The chain combines TRBV20-1 with TRBJ2-1; D gene unclear. Germline V gene lookup returns CDR1 DFQATT and CDR2 SNEGSKA (reference sequence). The CDR3 sequence is 15 residues long. Trimming pared 2 bases from V and 7 bases from J, leaving 18 bases between. The CDR3 bases are TGCAGTGCTAGATCGGGCTTCCTAGGTGAGAATGAGCAGTTCTTC. It codes for CSARSGFLGENEQFF.

This clonotype occurred a few times. The rearrangement links TRBV20-1 to TRBJ1-2; D remains unclear. The CDR3 contains 13 residues. Germline V lookup: CDR1 DFQATT, CDR2 SNEGSKA (reference sequence). V lost 5 bases to trimming and J lost 6 bases, with 16 bases between them. CDR3 DNA sequence: TGCAGTGCTTCGGACGCCCTTGGGGATGGCTACACCTTC. Encoded protein: CSASDALGDGYTF.

This chain joins TRBV11-2 and TRBJ2-7, with D unclear. CDR3 size: 15 residues. Per germline, CDR1 SGHAT and CDR2 FQNNGV. V dropped 0 bases and J dropped 2 bases, with 11 bases sitting between them. CDR3 sequence reads: CASSLDPQRTYEQYF. In DNA, the CDR3 is TGTGCCAGCAGCTTAGACCCACAGCGTACCTACGAGCAGTACTTC.

This clonotype has just a few counts. This CDR3 is CAISGAEGGRSYNEQFF. The CDR3 DNA follows: TGTGCCATCAGTGGGGCAGAGGGCGGGAGGTCCTACAATGAGCAGTTCTTC. The chain has TRBV10-3 and TRBJ2-1; 8 bases align to TRBD2. The CDR3 is made up of 17 amino acids. Germline V gene data show CDR1 as ENHRY and CDR2 as SYGVKD. The J segment lost 1 base and the V segment lost 4 bases, leaving 9 bases of the junction unmatched.

The chain is built from TRBV14 and TRBJ2-5; D unclear. Between the trimmed V and J ends, which lost 0 bases and 0 bases, there was a span of 2 bases. In germline, CDR1 is SGHDN, CDR2 FVKESK. The CDR3 runs 13 residues. CDR3 in DNA: TGTGCCAGCAGCCAAGAGGACCAAGAGACCCAGTACTTC. As protein: CASSQEDQETQYF.

As concerns this clonotype: A junction end diverges from the germline sequence, so it may reflect a read error. This rearrangement joins TRBV2 to TRBJ2-1; 8 bases align to TRBD2. The CDR3 length is 15 residues. Germline CDR1 SNHLY, CDR2 FYNNEI. This chain's CDR3 is CASIEAGAPYNEQFF. As DNA, the CDR3 is TGTGCCAGCATTGAAGCGGGAGCACCCTACAATGAGCAGTTCTTC.

This clonotype was detected only a few times. This sequence joins TRBV4-2 and TRBJ2-5; either TRBD1 or TRBD2 may fit D (5 bases each). Deletions cut 0 bases from V and 5 bases from J, with 19 bases between. CDR1 is LGHNA, CDR2 YNFKEQ, per germline. The CDR3 contains 17 residues. CDR3 protein: CASSQDGTTGTGETQYF. CDR3 nucleotides: TGTGCCAGCAGCCAAGATGGGACCACCGGGACGGGGGAGACCCAGTACTTC.